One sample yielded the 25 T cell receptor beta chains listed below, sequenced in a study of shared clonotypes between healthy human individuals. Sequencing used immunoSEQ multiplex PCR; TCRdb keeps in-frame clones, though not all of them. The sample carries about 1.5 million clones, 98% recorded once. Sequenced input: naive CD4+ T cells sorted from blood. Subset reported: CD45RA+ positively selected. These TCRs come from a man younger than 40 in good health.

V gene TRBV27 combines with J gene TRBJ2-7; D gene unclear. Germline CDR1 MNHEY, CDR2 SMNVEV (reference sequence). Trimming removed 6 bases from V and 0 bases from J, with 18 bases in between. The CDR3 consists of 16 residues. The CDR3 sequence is CASSSYRHRSSYEQYF. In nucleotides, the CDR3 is TGTGCCAGCAGCTCATATCGTCACCGAAGCTCCTACGAGCAGTACTTC.

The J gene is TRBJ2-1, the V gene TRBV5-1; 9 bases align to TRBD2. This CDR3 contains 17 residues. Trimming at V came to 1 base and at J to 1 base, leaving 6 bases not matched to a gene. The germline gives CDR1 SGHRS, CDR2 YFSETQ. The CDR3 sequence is CASSLFPSGASYNEQFF. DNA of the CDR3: TGCGCCAGCAGCTTGTTCCCTAGCGGGGCTTCCTACAATGAGCAGTTCTTC.

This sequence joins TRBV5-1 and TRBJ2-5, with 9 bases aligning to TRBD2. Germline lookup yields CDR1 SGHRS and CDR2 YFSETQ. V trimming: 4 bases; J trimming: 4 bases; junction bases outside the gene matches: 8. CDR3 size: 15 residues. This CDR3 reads CASSIGLARGETQYF. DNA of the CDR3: TGCGCCAGCAGCATAGGACTAGCGAGGGGAGAGACCCAGTACTTC.

CDR3 nucleotides: TGTGCCACCCGAATGGGGGAGAATAGCAATCAGCCCCAGCATTTT. The encoded protein is CATRMGENSNQPQHF. J is TRBJ1-5 and V is TRBV19; D possibly corresponds to TRBD1 (5 bases). In germline, CDR1 is LNHDA, CDR2 SQIVND (reference sequence). The CDR3 sequence is 15 residues long. V was cut by 10 bases and J by 0 bases, with 16 bases left in between.

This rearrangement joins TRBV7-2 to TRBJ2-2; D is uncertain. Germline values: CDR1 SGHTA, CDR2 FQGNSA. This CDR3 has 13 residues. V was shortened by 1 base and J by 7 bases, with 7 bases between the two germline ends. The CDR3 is CASSLVVFGELFF. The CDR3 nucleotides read TGTGCCAGCAGCTTAGTTGTGTTCGGGGAGCTGTTTTTT.

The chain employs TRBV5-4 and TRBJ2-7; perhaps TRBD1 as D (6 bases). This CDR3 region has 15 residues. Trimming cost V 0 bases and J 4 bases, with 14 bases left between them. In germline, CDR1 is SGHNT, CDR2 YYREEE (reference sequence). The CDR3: CASSLAGQGLYEQYF. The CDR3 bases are TGTGCCAGCAGCTTGGCCGGGCAGGGGCTGTACGAGCAGTACTTC.

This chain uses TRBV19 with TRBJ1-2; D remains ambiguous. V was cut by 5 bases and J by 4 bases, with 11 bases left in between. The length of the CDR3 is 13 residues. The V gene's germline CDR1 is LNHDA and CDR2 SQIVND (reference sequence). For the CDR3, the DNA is TGTGCCAGTAGTCGTGACACAATCTATGGCTACACCTTC. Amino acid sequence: CASSRDTIYGYTF.

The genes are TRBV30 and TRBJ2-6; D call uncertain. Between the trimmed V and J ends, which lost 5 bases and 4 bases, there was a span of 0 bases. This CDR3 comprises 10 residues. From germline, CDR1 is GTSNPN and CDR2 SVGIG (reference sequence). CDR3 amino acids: CAWGANVLTF. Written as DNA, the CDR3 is TGTGCCTGGGGGGCCAACGTCCTGACTTTC.

CDR3 protein: CAISESSQPEQYF. DNA of the CDR3: TGTGCCATCAGTGAGTCGAGCCAGCCCGAGCAGTACTTC. The chain uses TRBV10-3 and TRBJ2-7; D is unresolved. V lost 0 bases and J 6 bases, leaving 9 bases between the germline ends. The CDR3 is 13 amino acids. Germline V lookup: CDR1 ENHRY, CDR2 SYGVKD.

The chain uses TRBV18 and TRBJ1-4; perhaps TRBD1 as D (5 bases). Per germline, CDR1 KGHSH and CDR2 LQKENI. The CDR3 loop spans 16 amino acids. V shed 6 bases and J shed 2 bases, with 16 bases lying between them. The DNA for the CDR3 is TGTGCCAGCTCCCCCGTGGGGGAGTCGACTAATGAAAAACTGTTTTTT. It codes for CASSPVGESTNEKLFF.

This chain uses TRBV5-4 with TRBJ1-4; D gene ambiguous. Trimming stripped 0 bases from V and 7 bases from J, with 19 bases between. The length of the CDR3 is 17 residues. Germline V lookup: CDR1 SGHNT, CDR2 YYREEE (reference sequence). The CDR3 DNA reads TGTGCCAGCAGCTTGGCCGGTAATCTGGCCCCCGGTGAAAAACTGTTTTTT. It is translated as CASSLAGNLAPGEKLFF.

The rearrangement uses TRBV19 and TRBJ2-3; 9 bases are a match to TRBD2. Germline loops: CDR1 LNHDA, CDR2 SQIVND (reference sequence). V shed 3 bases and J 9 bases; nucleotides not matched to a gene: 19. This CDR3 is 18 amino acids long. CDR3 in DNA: TGTGCCAGTAGTATGACGGGGGCTACGCGGGAGGGCCATGGAACGCAGTATTTT. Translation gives CASSMTGATREGHGTQYF.

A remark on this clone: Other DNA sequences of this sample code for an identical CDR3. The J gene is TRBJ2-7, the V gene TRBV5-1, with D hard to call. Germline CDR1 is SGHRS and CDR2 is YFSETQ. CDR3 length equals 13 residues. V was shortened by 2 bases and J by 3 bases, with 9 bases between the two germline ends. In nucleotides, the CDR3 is TGCGCCAGCAGCTTAGAACTGAACTACGAGCAGTACTTC. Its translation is CASSLELNYEQYF.

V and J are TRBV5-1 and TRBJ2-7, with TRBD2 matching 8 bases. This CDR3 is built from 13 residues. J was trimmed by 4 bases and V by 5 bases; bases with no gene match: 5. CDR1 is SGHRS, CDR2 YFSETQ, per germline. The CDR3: CASRAGVGYEQYF. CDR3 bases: TGCGCCAGCAGAGCGGGGGTTGGGTACGAGCAGTACTTC.

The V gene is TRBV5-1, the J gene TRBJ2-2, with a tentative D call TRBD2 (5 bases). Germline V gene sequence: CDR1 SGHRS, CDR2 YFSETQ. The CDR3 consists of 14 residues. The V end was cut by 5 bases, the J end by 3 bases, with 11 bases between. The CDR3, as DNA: TGCGCCAGCAGTGAGCTAGCCGACACCGGGGAGCTGTTTTTT. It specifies CASSELADTGELFF.

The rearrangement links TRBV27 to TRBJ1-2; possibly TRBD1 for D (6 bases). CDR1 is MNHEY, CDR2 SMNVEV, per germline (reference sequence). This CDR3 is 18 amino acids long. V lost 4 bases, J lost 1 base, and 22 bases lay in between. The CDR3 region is CASSYTPRMGGHNYGYTF. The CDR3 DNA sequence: TGTGCCAGCAGTTATACCCCCCGAATGGGGGGACATAACTATGGCTACACCTTC.

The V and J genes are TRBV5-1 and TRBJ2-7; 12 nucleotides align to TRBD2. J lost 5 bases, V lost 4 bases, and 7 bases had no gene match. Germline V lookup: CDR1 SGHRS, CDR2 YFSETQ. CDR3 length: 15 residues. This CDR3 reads CASSPRTSGTNEQYF. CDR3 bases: TGCGCCAGCAGCCCCCGGACTAGCGGGACCAACGAGCAGTACTTC.

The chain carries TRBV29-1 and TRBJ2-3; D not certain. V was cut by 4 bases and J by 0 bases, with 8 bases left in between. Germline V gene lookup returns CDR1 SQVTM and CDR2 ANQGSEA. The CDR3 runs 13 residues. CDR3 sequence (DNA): TGCAGCGTTGTTGAGTCTAGCACAGATACGCAGTATTTT. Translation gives CSVVESSTDTQYF.

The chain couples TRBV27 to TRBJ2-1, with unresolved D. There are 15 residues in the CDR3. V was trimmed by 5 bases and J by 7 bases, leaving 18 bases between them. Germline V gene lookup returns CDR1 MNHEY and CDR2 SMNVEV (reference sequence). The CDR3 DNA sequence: TGTGCCAGCAGTCCCCCGTCCGGACCTTTAAATGAGCAGTTCTTC. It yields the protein CASSPPSGPLNEQFF.

In nucleotides, the CDR3 is TGCGCCAGCAGCTCGACGACGGGGAACACTGAAGCTTTCTTT. This sequence encodes CASSSTTGNTEAFF. This chain joins TRBV5-1 and TRBJ1-1; D is unresolved. Trimming left V 3 bases short and J 1 base short, with 10 bases between. The CDR3 loop spans 14 amino acids. Germline V lookup: CDR1 SGHRS, CDR2 YFSETQ.

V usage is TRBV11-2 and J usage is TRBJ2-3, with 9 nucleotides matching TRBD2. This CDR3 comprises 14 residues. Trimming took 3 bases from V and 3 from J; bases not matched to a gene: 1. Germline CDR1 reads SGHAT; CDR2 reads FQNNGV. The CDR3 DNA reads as TGTGCCAGCAGCTTTCTAGCGGGGACAGATACGCAGTATTTT. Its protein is CASSFLAGTDTQYF.

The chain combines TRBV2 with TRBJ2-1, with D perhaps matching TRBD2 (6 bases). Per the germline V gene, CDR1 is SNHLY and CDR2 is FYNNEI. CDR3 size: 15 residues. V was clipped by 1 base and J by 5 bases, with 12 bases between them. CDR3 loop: CASSEEALAHNEQFF. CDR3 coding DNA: TGTGCCAGCAGTGAAGAAGCGCTAGCGCACAATGAGCAGTTCTTC.

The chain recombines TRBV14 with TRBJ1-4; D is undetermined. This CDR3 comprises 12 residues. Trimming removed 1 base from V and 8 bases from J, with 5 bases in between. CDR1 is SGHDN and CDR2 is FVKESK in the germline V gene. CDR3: CASSQVGEKLFF. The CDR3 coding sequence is TGTGCCAGCAGCCAAGTAGGGGAAAAACTGTTTTTT. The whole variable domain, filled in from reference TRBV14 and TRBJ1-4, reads EAGVTQFPSHSVIEKGQTVTLRCDPISGHDNLYWYRRVMGKEIKFLLHFVKESKQDESGMPNNRFLAERTGGTYSTLKVQPAELEDSGVYFCASSQVGEKLFFGSGTQLSVL.

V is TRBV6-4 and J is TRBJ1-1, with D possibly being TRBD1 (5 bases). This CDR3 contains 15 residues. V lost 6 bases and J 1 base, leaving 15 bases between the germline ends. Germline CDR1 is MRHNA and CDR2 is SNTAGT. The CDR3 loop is CASRGEDIGNTEAFF. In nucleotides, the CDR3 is TGTGCCAGCAGGGGAGAGGACATTGGGAACACTGAAGCTTTCTTT.

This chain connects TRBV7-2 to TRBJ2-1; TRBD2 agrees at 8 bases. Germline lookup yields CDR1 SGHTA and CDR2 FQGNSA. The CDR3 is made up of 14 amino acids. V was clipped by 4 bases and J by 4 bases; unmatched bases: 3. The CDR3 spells CASSWRGVYNEQFF. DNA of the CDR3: TGTGCCAGCAGCTGGCGGGGGGTGTACAATGAGCAGTTCTTC.